The 10 T cell receptor beta chains below all came from one sample that was sequenced in a study of long-term antiretroviral therapy in people with HIV. An immunoSEQ assay, version v3.0, was performed at survey level. Some clones are missing from TCRdb's copy, which holds only in-frame ones; the method was immunoSEQ multiplex PCR. There are around 39,000 clones in the sample; around 83% occur only once, and roughly 6.3% lies in the top ten. Source: unsorted PBMCs, taken 1 year after starting antiretroviral therapy. The receptors come from a man between 18 and 29 years old with HIV.

The chain recombines TRBV19 with TRBJ2-2, with 8 nucleotides matching TRBD1. The CDR3 contains 19 residues. The V gene's germline CDR1 is LNHDA and CDR2 SQIVND (reference sequence). Unmatched junction bases numbered 20, after V lost 6 bases and J lost 5 bases. The CDR3 bases are TGTGCCAGTAGCCAGAGGGAGGACAGGGCGACTTACGGGACCGGGGAGCTGTTTTTT. Amino acids: CASSQREDRATYGTGELFF. Full variable domain (missing parts from reference TRBV19 and TRBJ2-2): DGGITQSPKYLFRKEGQNVTLSCEQNLNHDAMYWYRQDPGQGLRLIYYSQIVNDFQKGDIAEGYSVSREKKESFPLTVTSAQKNPTAFYLCASSQREDRATYGTGELFFGEGSRLTVL.

This clone has a handful of counts. V and J are TRBV7-9 and TRBJ2-7; D might be TRBD1 (5 bases). The CDR3 loop spans 14 amino acids. Germline V CDR1 and CDR2: SEHNR, FQNEAQ (reference sequence). With 4 bases removed from V and 2 bases from J, the gap between germline ends came to 12 bases. Here the CDR3 reads CASSSPGSPYEQYF. The CDR3 bases are TGTGCCAGCAGCTCCCCAGGGTCTCCCTACGAGCAGTACTTC.

CDR3 coding DNA: TGCGCCAGCAGCTTGGAAGACGGGGGGCGGGGATATGGCTACACCTTC. Encoded protein: CASSLEDGGRGYGYTF. The rearrangement links TRBV5-1 to TRBJ1-2; the D gene is possibly TRBD1 (6 bases). The CDR3 runs to 16 residues. The germline gives CDR1 SGHRS, CDR2 YFSETQ. The V end lost 0 bases, the J end lost 5 bases, and 17 bases lay between the germline ends.

The chain couples TRBV27 to TRBJ2-2; D is uncertain. This CDR3 has 13 residues. Germline V CDR1 and CDR2: MNHEY, SMNVEV (reference sequence). Trimming cost V 5 bases and J 4 bases, with 8 bases left between them. CDR3 region: CASSPGSTGELFF. CDR3 bases: TGTGCCAGCAGTCCCGGTAGCACCGGGGAGCTGTTTTTT.

V usage is TRBV9 and J usage is TRBJ2-3; 7 positions agree with TRBD1. Germline V gives CDR1 SGDLS, CDR2 YYNGEE. V shed 0 bases, J shed 0 bases, and the junction held 1 base outside the gene matches. This CDR3 has 15 amino acids. The CDR3 here is CASSVEGQSTDTQYF. CDR3 in DNA: TGTGCCAGCAGCGTAGAGGGACAGAGCACAGATACGCAGTATTTT.

The chain couples TRBV12-5 to TRBJ2-1; TRBD2 is a possible D gene (6 bases). Germline-derived CDR1 and CDR2 are LGHNT and FRNRAP. There are 15 residues in the CDR3. V lost 2 bases and J 4 bases, leaving 12 bases between the germline ends. Here the CDR3 reads CASGLPGTEYNEQFF. CDR3 in DNA: TGTGCTAGTGGTTTGCCCGGGACTGAGTACAATGAGCAGTTCTTC.

This chain joins TRBV29-1 and TRBJ1-4; D is unresolved. Germline V gene lookup returns CDR1 SQVTM and CDR2 ANQGSEA. This CDR3 region has 11 residues. V was pared by 4 bases and J by 4 bases, with 4 bases between. For the CDR3, the DNA is TGCAGCGTTGCCCTTAATGAAAAACTGTTTTTT. The encoded protein is CSVALNEKLFF.

This chain uses TRBV19 with TRBJ1-1; D is unresolved. Trimming left V 6 bases short and J 4 bases short, with 12 bases between. Germline V gene sequence: CDR1 LNHDA, CDR2 SQIVND (reference sequence). This CDR3 contains 13 residues. CDR3 sequence: CASSFNWGTEAFF. DNA of the CDR3: TGTGCCAGTAGCTTTAATTGGGGCACTGAAGCTTTCTTT.

This chain joins TRBV15 and TRBJ1-2, with 10 bases aligning to TRBD1. Per germline, CDR1 LNHNV and CDR2 YYDKDF (reference sequence). J was trimmed by 10 bases and V by 0 bases; bases with no gene match: 8. This CDR3 region has 15 residues. In DNA form, the CDR3 reads TGTGCCACCAGCAGAGATATAGGGACAGGGGAGGTCTACACCTTC. Its protein is CATSRDIGTGEVYTF.

This chain links TRBV18 with TRBJ1-4; the D is unclear. The CDR3 contains 14 residues. Germline V CDR1 and CDR2: KGHSH, LQKENI. With 6 bases removed from V and 0 bases from J, the gap between germline ends came to 8 bases. The chain's CDR3 is CASSQSATNEKLFF. In DNA form, the CDR3 reads TGTGCCAGCTCGCAAAGCGCAACTAATGAAAAACTGTTTTTT. Drawing the rest from reference TRBV18 and TRBJ1-4, the complete variable domain is NAGVMQNPRHLVRRRGQEARLRCSPMKGHSHVYWYRQLPEEGLKFMVYLQKENIIDESGMPKERFSAEFPKEGPSILRIQQVVRGDSAAYFCASSQSATNEKLFFGSGTQLSVL.